This T cell receptor beta chain stems from a study of blood T cells in healthy people across ages. The CDR3 sequence is 12 residues long. V lost 0 bases and J 6 bases, leaving 8 bases between the germline ends. Germline CDR1 and CDR2: SQVTM and ANQGSEA. A J-beta primer mix and a sample-barcoded 5' primer were used in a second PCR of roughly 6 to 11 cycles. All cDNA molecules were each tagged by a template-switch adaptor with 12 random nucleotides. TCRdb ran MiXCR on the 5' RACE reads and lists one entry per CDR3 protein. The sample has 760,000 or so distinct CDR3 sequences, 25% seen once. These same data were also listed under a study on T cells of mothers and their children.

V gene TRBV29-1 combines with J gene TRBJ1-2; D might be TRBD1 (6 bases). Sequencing used blood. The receptor comes from a boy between 10 and 17 years old in good health. The CDR3 here is CSVEEGANGYTF. The CDR3 DNA sequence: TGCAGCGTTGAAGAGGGGGCTAATGGCTACACCTTC.